The clone carrying this T cell receptor beta chain was counted many times. Its antigen is undetermined. This sample is part of a study of beta chain features in type 1 diabetes. General study results and limits: Moderately but significantly shorter TCRB CDR3s were found in Type 1 diabetes patients in all four CD4+ subsets.

cDNA synthesis used the whole RNA isolate, giving expressed TCRB sequences. Method: immunoSEQ multiplex PCR; TCRdb's copy keeps in-frame clones and lacks some. The data show around 140,000 clones, approximately 10% seen once. This CDR3 spans 11 amino acids. Trimming left V 7 bases short and J 4 bases short, with 8 bases between. Germline V gene lookup returns CDR1 MDHEN and CDR2 SYDVKM. This TCR derives from a man in his thirties or forties with type 1 diabetes. The chain employs TRBV28 and TRBJ2-7; no clear D gene. The sequencing input was central memory CD4+ T cells from blood. DNA of the CDR3: TGTGCCAGCACACAGAGATACGAGCAGTACTTC. The encoded protein is CASTQRYEQYF.